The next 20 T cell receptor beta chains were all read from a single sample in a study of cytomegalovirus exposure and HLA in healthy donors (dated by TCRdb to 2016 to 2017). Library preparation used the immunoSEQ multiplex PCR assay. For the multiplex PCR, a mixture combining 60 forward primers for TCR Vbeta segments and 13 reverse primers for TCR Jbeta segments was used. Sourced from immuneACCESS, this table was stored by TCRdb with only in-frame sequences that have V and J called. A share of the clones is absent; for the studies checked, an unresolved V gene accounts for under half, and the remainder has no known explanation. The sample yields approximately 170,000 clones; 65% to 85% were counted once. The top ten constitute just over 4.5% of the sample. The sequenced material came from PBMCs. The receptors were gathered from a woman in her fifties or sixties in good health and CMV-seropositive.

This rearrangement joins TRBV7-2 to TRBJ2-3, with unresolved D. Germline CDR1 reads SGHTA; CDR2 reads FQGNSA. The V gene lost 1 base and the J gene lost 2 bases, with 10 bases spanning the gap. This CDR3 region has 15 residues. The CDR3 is CASSLGLTYTDTQYF. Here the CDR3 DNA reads TGTGCCAGCAGCTTAGGCCTTACTTACACAGATACGCAGTATTTT.

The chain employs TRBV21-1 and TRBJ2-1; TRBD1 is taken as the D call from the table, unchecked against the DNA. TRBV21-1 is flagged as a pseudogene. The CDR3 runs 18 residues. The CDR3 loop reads CASSKSSRGWGPYNEQFF. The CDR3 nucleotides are TGTGCCAGCAGCAAAAGTTCTAGGGGGTGGGGGCCCTACAATGAGCAGTTCTTC.

CDR3 in DNA: TGCGCCAGCAGCCCGGGCGGGGCGGGAGAGGTCTACAATGAGCAGTTCTTC. Encoded protein: CASSPGGAGEVYNEQFF. The chain combines TRBV5-1 with TRBJ2-1; 7 positions match TRBD2. With V trimmed by 4 bases and J by 3 bases, 13 bases remained unmatched. There are 17 residues in the CDR3. The germline CDR1 and CDR2 sequences are SGHRS and YFSETQ.

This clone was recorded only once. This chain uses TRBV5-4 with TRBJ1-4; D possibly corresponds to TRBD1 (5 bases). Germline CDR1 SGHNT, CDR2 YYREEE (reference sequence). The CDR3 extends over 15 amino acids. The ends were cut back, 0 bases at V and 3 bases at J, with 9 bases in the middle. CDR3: CASSLDTGSNEKLFF. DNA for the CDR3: TGTGCCAGCAGCTTGGATACAGGATCTAATGAAAAACTGTTTTTT. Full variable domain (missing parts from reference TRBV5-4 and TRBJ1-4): ETGVTQSPTHLIKTRGQQVTLRCSSQSGHNTVSWYQQALGQGPQFIFQYYREEENGRGNFPPRFSGLQFPNYSSELNVNALELDDSALYLCASSLDTGSNEKLFFGSGTQLSVL.

The CDR3 is CASSLSLSYGYTF. The CDR3 DNA reads as TGTGCCAGCAGCTTATCGTTGAGCTATGGCTACACCTTC. The chain is built from TRBV7-9 and TRBJ1-2; D is uncertain. The V gene lost 2 bases and the J gene lost 4 bases, with 8 bases spanning the gap. The germline V gene encodes CDR1 SEHNR and CDR2 FQNEAQ (reference sequence). This CDR3 contains 13 residues.

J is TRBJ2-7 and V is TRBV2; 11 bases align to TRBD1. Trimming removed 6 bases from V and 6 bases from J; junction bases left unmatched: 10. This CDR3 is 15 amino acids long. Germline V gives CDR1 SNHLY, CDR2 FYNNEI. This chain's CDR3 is CASSPPRTGGFEQYF. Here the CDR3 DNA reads TGTGCCAGCAGCCCCCCCCGGACAGGGGGCTTCGAGCAGTACTTC.

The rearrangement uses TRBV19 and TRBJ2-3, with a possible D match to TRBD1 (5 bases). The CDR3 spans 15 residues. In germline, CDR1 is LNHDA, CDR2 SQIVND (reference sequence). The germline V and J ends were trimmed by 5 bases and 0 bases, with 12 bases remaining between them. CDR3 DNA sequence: TGTGCCAGTAGTGCGGACATCGCTAGCACAGATACGCAGTATTTT. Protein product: CASSADIASTDTQYF.

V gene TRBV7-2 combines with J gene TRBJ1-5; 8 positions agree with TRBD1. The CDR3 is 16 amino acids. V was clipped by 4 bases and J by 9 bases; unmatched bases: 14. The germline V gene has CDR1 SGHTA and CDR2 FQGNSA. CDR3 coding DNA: TGTGCCAGCAGCTATAACTTGGACAGGGAATCATGGCCCCAGCATTTT. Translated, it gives CASSYNLDRESWPQHF.

CDR3 region: CASSVISGGEQYF. CDR3 DNA: TGTGCCAGCAGCGTGATATCAGGGGGCGAGCAGTACTTC. The rearrangement uses TRBV9 and TRBJ2-7; TRBD1 matches at 7 bases. Germline CDR1 is SGDLS and CDR2 is YYNGEE. Trimming removed 2 bases from V and 6 bases from J; junction bases left unmatched: 5. This CDR3 is 13 amino acids long.

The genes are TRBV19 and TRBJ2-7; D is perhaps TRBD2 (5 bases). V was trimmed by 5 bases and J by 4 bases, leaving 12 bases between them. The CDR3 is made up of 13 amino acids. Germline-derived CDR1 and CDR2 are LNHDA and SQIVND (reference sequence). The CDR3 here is CASSGWSGYEQYF. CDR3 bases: TGTGCCAGTAGTGGATGGTCGGGGTACGAGCAGTACTTC.

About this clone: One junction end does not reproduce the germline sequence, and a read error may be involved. This CDR3 is CSSSLAGLAGGSSYEQYF. The CDR3 coding sequence is TGTTCCAGCAGCTTAGCGGGACTAGCGGGGGGTAGCTCCTACGAGCAGTACTTC. The chain uses TRBV7-9 and TRBJ2-7; TRBD2 matches at 15 bases. The V gene's germline CDR1 is SEHNR and CDR2 FQNEAQ (reference sequence). The CDR3 loop spans 18 amino acids.

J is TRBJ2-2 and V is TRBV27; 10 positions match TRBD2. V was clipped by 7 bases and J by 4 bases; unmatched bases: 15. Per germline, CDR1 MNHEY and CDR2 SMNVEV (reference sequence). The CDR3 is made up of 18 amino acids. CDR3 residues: CASNPWGAGGPGTGELFF. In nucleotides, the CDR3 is TGTGCCAGCAACCCCTGGGGAGCGGGGGGGCCGGGCACCGGGGAGCTGTTTTTT.

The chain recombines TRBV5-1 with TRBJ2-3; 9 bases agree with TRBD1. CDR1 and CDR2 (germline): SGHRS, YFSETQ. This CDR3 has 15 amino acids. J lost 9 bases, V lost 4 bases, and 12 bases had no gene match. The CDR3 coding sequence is TGCGCCAGCAGCCCGGGACAGGGAGGGGTAGGGACGCAGTATTTT. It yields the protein CASSPGQGGVGTQYF.

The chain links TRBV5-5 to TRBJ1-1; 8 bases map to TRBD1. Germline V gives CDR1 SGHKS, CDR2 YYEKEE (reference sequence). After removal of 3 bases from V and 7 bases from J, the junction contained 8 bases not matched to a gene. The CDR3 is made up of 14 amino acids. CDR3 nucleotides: TGTGCCAGCAGCTCCCAGGGGGCTGAAAGTGAAGCTTTCTTT. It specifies CASSSQGAESEAFF.

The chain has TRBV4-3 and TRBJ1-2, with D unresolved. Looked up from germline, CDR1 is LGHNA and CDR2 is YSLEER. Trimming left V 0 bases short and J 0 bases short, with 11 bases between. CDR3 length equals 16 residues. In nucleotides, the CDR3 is TGCGCCAGCAGCCAAGATCGCCCAGATTCTAACTATGGCTACACCTTC. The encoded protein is CASSQDRPDSNYGYTF.

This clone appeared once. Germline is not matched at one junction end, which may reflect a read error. CDR3 protein: CSSSLYGSPTNSPLHF. The CDR3 DNA sequence: TGTTCCAGCAGCTTATATGGCTCACCCACGAATTCACCCCTCCACTTT. V gene TRBV7-9 combines with J gene TRBJ1-6; D gene unclear. Germline assignment: CDR1 SEHNR and CDR2 FQNEAQ (reference sequence). The CDR3 runs to 16 residues.

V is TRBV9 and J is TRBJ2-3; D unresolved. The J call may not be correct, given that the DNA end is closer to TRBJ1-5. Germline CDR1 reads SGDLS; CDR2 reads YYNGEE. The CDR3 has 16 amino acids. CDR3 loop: CASSVGSIPVTDTQHF. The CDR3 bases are TGTGCCAGCAGCGTAGGTTCTATCCCAGTCACAGATACGCAGCATTTT.

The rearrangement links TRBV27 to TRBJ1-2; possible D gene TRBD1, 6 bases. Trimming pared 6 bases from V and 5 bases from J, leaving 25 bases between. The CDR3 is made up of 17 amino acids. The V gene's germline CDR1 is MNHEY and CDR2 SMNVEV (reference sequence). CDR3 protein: CASRPPGKRQVFYGYTF. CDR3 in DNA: TGTGCCAGCAGACCACCCGGGAAGAGACAGGTATTTTATGGCTACACCTTC.

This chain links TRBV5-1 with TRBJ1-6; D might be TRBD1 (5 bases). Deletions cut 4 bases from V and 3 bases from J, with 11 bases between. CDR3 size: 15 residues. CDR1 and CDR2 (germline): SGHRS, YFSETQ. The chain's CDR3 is CASSLDSLYNSPLHF. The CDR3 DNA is TGCGCCAGCAGCCTTGACAGTCTCTATAATTCACCCCTCCACTTT.

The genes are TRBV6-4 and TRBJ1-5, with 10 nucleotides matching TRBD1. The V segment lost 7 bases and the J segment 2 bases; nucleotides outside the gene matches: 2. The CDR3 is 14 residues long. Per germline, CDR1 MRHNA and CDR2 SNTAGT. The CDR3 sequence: CASTGTGGNQPQHF. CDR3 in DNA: TGTGCCAGCACCGGGACAGGGGGCAATCAGCCCCAGCATTTT.